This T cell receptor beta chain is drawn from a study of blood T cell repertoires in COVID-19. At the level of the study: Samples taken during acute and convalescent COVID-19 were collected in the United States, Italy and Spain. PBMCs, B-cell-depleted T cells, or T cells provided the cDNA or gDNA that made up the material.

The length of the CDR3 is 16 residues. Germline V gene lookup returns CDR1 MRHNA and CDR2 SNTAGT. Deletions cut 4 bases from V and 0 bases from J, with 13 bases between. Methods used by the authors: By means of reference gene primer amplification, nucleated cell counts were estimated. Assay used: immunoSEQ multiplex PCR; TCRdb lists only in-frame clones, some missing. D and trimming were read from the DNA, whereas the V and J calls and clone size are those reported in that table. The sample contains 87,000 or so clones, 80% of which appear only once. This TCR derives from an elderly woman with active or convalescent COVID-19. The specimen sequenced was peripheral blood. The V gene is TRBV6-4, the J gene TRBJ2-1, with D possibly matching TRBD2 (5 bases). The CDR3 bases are TGTGCCAGCAGTGTTGTAGCGCGGAGCTCCTACAATGAGCAGTTCTTC. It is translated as CASSVVARSSYNEQFF.